These 26 T cell receptor beta chains were sequenced from one sample in a study of vaccination and CD4 T cells after COVID-19. Documented time point: late sampling 161 to 241 days after vaccination in a few convalescent patients. TCRdb processed the PCR reads anew with MiXCR; each CDR3 protein has one entry. The sample records approximately 40,000 distinct CDR3 sequences, 35% to 45% being singletons. This sample comprised CD4+ T cells from blood, obtained about 7 months after SARS-CoV-2 vaccination. These receptors were collected from a human donor who had recovered from COVID-19.

This clonotype was seen just once. The gene calls are TRBV7-8 and TRBJ2-1, with TRBD2 identical over 9 bases. The CDR3 covers 15 residues. Germline V gene sequence: CDR1 SGHVS, CDR2 FQNEAQ. Trimming at V came to 1 base and at J to 12 bases, leaving 10 bases not matched to a gene. As DNA, the CDR3 is TGTGCCAGCAGCTTAGGGACTAGCGCCCGGGCAGGGCAGTTCTTC. This translates into CASSLGTSARAGQFF.

This clonotype occurred a few times. The chain links TRBV20-1 to TRBJ2-6, with D perhaps matching TRBD1 (6 bases). CDR1 is DFQATT and CDR2 is SNEGSKA in the germline V gene (reference sequence). V was cut by 2 bases and J by 3 bases, with 11 bases left in between. The CDR3 is 15 residues long. The CDR3 reads CSARTTGSGANVLTF. The CDR3 DNA follows: TGCAGTGCTAGAACTACAGGGAGTGGGGCCAACGTCCTGACTTTC.

V is TRBV19 and J is TRBJ1-5; maybe TRBD1 (6 bases). Deletions cut 4 bases from V and 2 bases from J, with 9 bases between. Germline V gene lookup returns CDR1 LNHDA and CDR2 SQIVND (reference sequence). The CDR3 has 14 amino acids. CDR3: CASSKNRGNQPQHF. The CDR3 nucleotides read TGTGCCAGTAGTAAAAACAGGGGCAATCAGCCCCAGCATTTT.

The chain has TRBV18 and TRBJ1-2; tentatively, D is TRBD1 (5 bases). Trimming removed 3 bases at V and 2 bases at J, with 10 bases between. This CDR3 has 14 residues. CDR1 and CDR2 (germline): KGHSH, LQKENI. CDR3 nucleotides: TGTGCCAGCTCACCTCAGGGAAGGAACTATGGCTACACCTTC. Residues: CASSPQGRNYGYTF.

The chain couples TRBV19 to TRBJ2-7; D may correspond to TRBD1 or TRBD2 (7 bases each). Trimming cost V 6 bases and J 0 bases, with 12 bases left between them. The V gene's germline CDR1 is LNHDA and CDR2 SQIVND (reference sequence). The CDR3 runs to 14 residues. The DNA of the CDR3 is TGTGCCAGTAGCGCGGGGGACAGCTCCTACGAGCAGTACTTC. Translating it yields CASSAGDSSYEQYF.

This chain connects TRBV2 to TRBJ2-5, with 10 bases lining up with TRBD2. Germline CDR1 and CDR2: SNHLY and FYNNEI. This CDR3 comprises 15 residues. Germline trimming cut 4 bases from V and 4 bases from J; bases unmatched to any gene: 6. CDR3 sequence (DNA): TGTGCCAGCAGTGCGGGTCTAGCGGGGGCAGAGACCCAGTACTTC. Translated, it gives CASSAGLAGAETQYF.

The J gene is TRBJ2-4, the V gene TRBV21-1. TRBV21-1 is assigned pseudogene status. The CDR3 is 14 amino acids. CDR3 coding DNA: TGTGCCAGCAGGATCTTAGGAGCCAAAAACATTCAGTACTTC. This encodes CASRILGAKNIQYF.

This chain links TRBV28 with TRBJ2-5, with 8 nucleotides matching TRBD1. In germline, CDR1 is MDHEN, CDR2 SYDVKM. V dropped 6 bases and J dropped 5; count of bases not matched to a gene: 8. The CDR3 runs 14 residues. The CDR3 nucleotides are TGTGCCAGCAGCACCCAGGGGGCAGGGGAGACCCAGTACTTC. It encodes CASSTQGAGETQYF.

V usage is TRBV7-9 and J usage is TRBJ2-5; tentatively, D is TRBD2 (5 bases). V lost 7 bases to trimming and J lost 3 bases, with 12 bases between them. The CDR3 covers 13 residues. Looked up from germline, CDR1 is SEHNR and CDR2 is FQNEAQ (reference sequence). The CDR3 here is CASTGSPEETQYF. In DNA, the CDR3 is TGTGCCAGCACGGGGTCTCCAGAAGAGACCCAGTACTTC.

The rearrangement joins TRBV19 to TRBJ2-1; D remains unclear. CDR3 length equals 16 residues. Deletions cut 6 bases from V and 6 bases from J, with 21 bases between. Germline lookup yields CDR1 LNHDA and CDR2 SQIVND (reference sequence). CDR3 protein: CASSLLGTPPANEQFF. The CDR3 nucleotides read TGTGCCAGTAGCCTCCTAGGAACCCCCCCAGCCAATGAGCAGTTCTTC.

This rearrangement joins TRBV5-5 to TRBJ2-1; D not resolved. Per germline, CDR1 SGHKS and CDR2 YYEKEE (reference sequence). The CDR3 is 11 residues long. With 3 bases removed from V and 7 bases from J, the gap between germline ends came to 5 bases. The CDR3 DNA sequence: TGTGCCAGCAGCTCAGCGAATGAGCAGTTCTTC. Amino acid sequence: CASSSANEQFF.

The rearrangement joins TRBV19 to TRBJ1-5, with D hard to call. This CDR3 comprises 15 residues. V lost 5 bases and J 2 bases, leaving 13 bases between the germline ends. CDR1 and CDR2 from the germline V gene are LNHDA and SQIVND (reference sequence). DNA of the CDR3: TGTGCCAGTAGTTCCCGCCTTGGGGGCAATCAGCCCCAGCATTTT. It encodes CASSSRLGGNQPQHF.

Worth noting for this clonotype: The CDR3 carries no conserved terminal phenylalanine or tryptophan, so it likely arises from a read error. The V call is TRBV7-3, the J call TRBJ1-1, with D possibly being TRBD1 (5 bases). Germline CDR1 SGHTA, CDR2 FQGTGA. The CDR3 totals 14 residues. CDR3: CASSLHQGNTEAFL. The CDR3 coding sequence is TGCGCCAGCAGCTTACACCAGGGAAACACTGAAGCTTTCCTT.

This clonotype was detected only a few times. V usage is TRBV7-2 and J usage is TRBJ1-1; 10 nucleotides line up with TRBD1. The V and J ends lost 6 bases and 5 bases, in that order; junction bases with no gene match: 9. Germline V gene data show CDR1 as SGHTA and CDR2 as FQGNSA. The CDR3 is made up of 15 amino acids. CDR3 in amino acids: CASRPSDRGPTEAFF. The DNA of the CDR3 is TGTGCCAGCAGACCAAGTGACAGGGGGCCAACTGAAGCTTTCTTT.

The chain employs TRBV28 and TRBJ1-5, with TRBD1 as a possible D gene (5 bases). The V end lost 3 bases, the J end lost 6 bases, and 12 bases lay between the germline ends. The CDR3 loop spans 14 amino acids. From germline, CDR1 is MDHEN and CDR2 SYDVKM. The CDR3 DNA sequence: TGTGCCAGCAGTTTCAAAAGGACACGTCAGCCCCAGCATTTT. Amino acid sequence: CASSFKRTRQPQHF. Variable domain in full (rest from reference TRBV28 and TRBJ1-5): DVKVTQSSRYLVKRTGEKVFLECVQDMDHENMFWYRQDPGLGLRLIYFSYDVKMKEKGDIPEGYSVSREKKERFSLILESASTNQTSMYLCASSFKRTRQPQHFGDGTRLSIL.

This chain connects TRBV7-6 to TRBJ2-3, with 8 bases identical to TRBD2. Germline V gene sequence: CDR1 SGHVS, CDR2 FNYEAQ. The CDR3 is 15 amino acids. Trimming cost V 6 bases and J 2 bases; bases outside gene matches: 7. The CDR3: CASRPGTRFTDTQYF. The CDR3 nucleotides are TGTGCCAGCAGACCCGGGACTAGGTTCACAGATACGCAGTATTTT. Supplemented by reference TRBV7-6 and TRBJ2-3, the full variable domain reads GAGVSQSPRYKVTKRGQDVALRCDPISGHVSLYWYRQALGQGPEFLTYFNYEAQQDKSGLPNDRFSAERPEGSISTLTIQRTEQRDSAMYRCASRPGTRFTDTQYFGPGTRLTVL.

This chain links TRBV28 with TRBJ2-7; 12 positions match TRBD2. Germline V lookup: CDR1 MDHEN, CDR2 SYDVKM. The J segment lost 6 bases and the V segment lost 6 bases, leaving 12 bases of the junction unmatched. The CDR3 is made up of 16 amino acids. DNA of the CDR3: TGTGCCAGCAGGAAACCCCGGACTAGCGGGACGCCCGAGCAGTACTTC. Translating gives CASRKPRTSGTPEQYF.

The chain uses TRBV12-3 or TRBV12-4 and TRBJ2-2; no reliable D call. Trimming removed 5 bases from V and 5 bases from J, with 12 bases in between. The CDR3 has 14 amino acids. The CDR3 nucleotides are TGTGCCAGCAGTCCAGCCGTAAAAACCGGGGAGCTGTTTTTT. Translation gives CASSPAVKTGELFF.

This clonotype was found a few times. The CDR3 here is CASSLGQGPYYNEQFF. CDR3 nucleotides: TGTGCCAGCAGCTTAGGACAAGGACCGTATTACAATGAGCAGTTCTTC. V gene TRBV7-2 combines with J gene TRBJ2-1, with D uncertain. V was cut by 1 base and J by 4 bases, with 14 bases left in between. Germline V gene data show CDR1 as SGHTA and CDR2 as FQGNSA. The CDR3 has 16 amino acids.

The V call is TRBV19, the J call TRBJ1-1, with 11 positions matching TRBD1. Trimming cost V 3 bases and J 1 base; bases outside gene matches: 10. The CDR3 runs 18 residues. Germline CDR1 is LNHDA and CDR2 is SQIVND (reference sequence). The CDR3 DNA is TGTGCCAGTAGTATGTGGTCGGACAGGGGGCGCGGGAACACTGAAGCTTTCTTT. This encodes CASSMWSDRGRGNTEAFF.

This clonotype is a singleton in its sample. The genes are TRBV7-8 and TRBJ2-7; no clear D gene. The V gene's germline CDR1 is SGHVS and CDR2 FQNEAQ. V lost 5 bases, J lost 7 bases, and 15 bases lay in between. CDR3 length: 13 residues. The CDR3 is CASSSSEQTEQYF. In DNA, the CDR3 is TGTGCCAGCAGCAGTTCGGAACAAACGGAGCAGTACTTC.

CDR3 sequence: CSVATGGLYGYTF. The CDR3 nucleotides are TGCAGCGTAGCGACAGGGGGCCTGTATGGCTACACCTTC. V gene TRBV29-1 combines with J gene TRBJ1-2; 10 bases match TRBD1. Germline V gene data show CDR1 as SQVTM and CDR2 as ANQGSEA. V trimming: 6 bases; J trimming: 5 bases; junction bases outside the gene matches: 6. This CDR3 spans 13 amino acids.

The CDR3 region has the DNA TGCGCCAGCAGCTTGGGTCCTACGGGGGCAAACACTGAAGCTTTCTTT. Protein product: CASSLGPTGANTEAFF. V and J are TRBV5-1 and TRBJ1-1; TRBD1 might be the D (6 bases). V was cut by 0 bases and J by 2 bases, with 14 bases left in between. This CDR3 comprises 16 residues. Germline CDR1 and CDR2: SGHRS and YFSETQ.

This clonotype appeared a few times. The CDR3 protein is CASSLTGQGGYNEQFF. The CDR3 DNA is TGTGCCAGCAGCTTAACCGGACAGGGGGGCTACAATGAGCAGTTCTTC. The J gene is TRBJ2-1, the V gene TRBV7-2, with 10 bases that match TRBD1. The CDR3 has 16 residues. The germline CDR1 and CDR2 sequences are SGHTA and FQGNSA. Unmatched junction bases numbered 4, after V lost 2 bases and J lost 3 bases.

The V gene is TRBV5-1, the J gene TRBJ2-3; 11 positions match TRBD2. V gave up 5 bases and J gave up 4 bases; unmatched junction bases: 6. Germline V lookup: CDR1 SGHRS, CDR2 YFSETQ. The length of the CDR3 is 15 residues. CDR3 nucleotides: TGCGCCAGCAGTCTCTTAGCGGGAGGGGCAGATACGCAGTATTTT. Protein product: CASSLLAGGADTQYF.

A few counts support this clonotype. The chain combines TRBV20-1 with TRBJ2-7; 10 nucleotides line up with TRBD2. J lost 3 bases, V lost 2 bases, and 7 bases had no gene match. There are 15 residues in the CDR3. CDR1 and CDR2 from the germline V gene are DFQATT and SNEGSKA (reference sequence). CDR3 nucleotides: TGCAGTGCTAGACTTGGACTAGCGGAAGACTACGAGCAGTACTTC. Translating gives CSARLGLAEDYEQYF.